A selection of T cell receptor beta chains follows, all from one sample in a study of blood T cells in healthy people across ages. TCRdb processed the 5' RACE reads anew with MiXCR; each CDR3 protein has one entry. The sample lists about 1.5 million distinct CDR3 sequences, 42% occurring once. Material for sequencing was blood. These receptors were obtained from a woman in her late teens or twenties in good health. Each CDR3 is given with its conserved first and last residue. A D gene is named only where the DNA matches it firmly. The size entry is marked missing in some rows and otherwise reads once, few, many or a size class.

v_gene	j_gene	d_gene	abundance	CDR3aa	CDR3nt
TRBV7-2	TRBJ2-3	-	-	CASSDRPTDTQYF	TGTGCCAGCAGCGACAGGCCGACAGATACGCAGTATTTT
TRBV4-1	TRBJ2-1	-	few	CASSQERRNYNEQFF	TGCGCCAGCAGCCAAGAACGACGGAACTACAATGAGCAGTTCTTC
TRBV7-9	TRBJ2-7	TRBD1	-	CASSSTQGWKYEQYF	TGTGCCAGCAGCTCCACACAGGGGTGGAAATACGAGCAGTACTTC
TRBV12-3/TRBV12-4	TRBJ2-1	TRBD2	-	CASSTRLAGGNEQFF	TGTGCCAGCAGTACTCGACTAGCGGGGGGCAACGAGCAGTTCTTC
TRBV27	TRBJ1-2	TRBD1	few	CASSLTGLAYGYTF	TGTGCCAGCAGCTTGACAGGGTTAGCCTATGGCTACACCTTC
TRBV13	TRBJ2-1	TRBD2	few	CASSSALAGYNEQFF	TGTGCCAGCAGCTCCGCCCTAGCGGGATACAATGAGCAGTTCTTC
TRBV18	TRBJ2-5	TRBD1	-	CASSRHTGQTQEAQYF	TGTGCCAGCTCACGGCATACGGGACAGACGCAAGAGGCCCAGTACTTC
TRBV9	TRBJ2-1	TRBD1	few	CASSHRTDRDYNEQFF	TGTGCCAGCAGCCACCGAACCGACAGGGACTACAATGAGCAGTTCTTC
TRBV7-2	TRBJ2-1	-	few	CASSLVPTGTPEQFF	TGTGCCAGCAGCTTAGTTCCCACAGGGACCCCTGAGCAGTTCTTC
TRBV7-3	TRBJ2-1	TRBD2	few	CASSLEGTSGSYNEQFF	TGTGCCAGCAGCTTAGAGGGGACTAGCGGCTCCTACAATGAGCAGTTCTTC
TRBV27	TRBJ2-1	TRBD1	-	CASSSLDRVGHNEQFF	TGTGCCAGCAGCTCTCTGGACAGGGTGGGCCACAATGAGCAGTTCTTC
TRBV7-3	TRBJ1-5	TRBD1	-	CVSSPDRGQPQHF	TGTGTCAGCAGCCCCGACAGGGGACAGCCCCAGCATTTT
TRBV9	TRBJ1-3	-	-	CASSVAGVAGNTIYF	TGTGCCAGCAGCGTCGCCGGGGTTGCTGGAAACACCATATATTTT
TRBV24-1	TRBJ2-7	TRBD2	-	CATSSGGSKYEQYF	TGTGCCACCTCGTCTGGCGGGAGTAAATACGAGCAGTACTTC
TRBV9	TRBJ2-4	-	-	CASSPYIGNIQYF	TGTGCCAGCAGCCCGTATATCGGAAACATTCAGTACTTC
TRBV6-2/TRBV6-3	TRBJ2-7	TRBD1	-	CASRDRLYNEQYF	TGTGCCAGCCGGGACAGACTTTACAATGAGCAGTACTTC
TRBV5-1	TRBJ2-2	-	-	CASRVTANTGELFF	TGCGCCAGCCGCGTCACGGCGAACACCGGGGAGCTGTTTTTT
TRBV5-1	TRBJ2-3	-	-	CASSGQGGLDTQYF	TGCGCCAGCAGCGGACAGGGAGGGTTGGATACGCAGTATTTT
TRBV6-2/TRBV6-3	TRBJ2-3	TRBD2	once	CASSAAPGLAGVEDTQYF	TGTGCCAGCAGTGCCGCCCCGGGACTAGCGGGAGTCGAAGATACGCAGTATTTT
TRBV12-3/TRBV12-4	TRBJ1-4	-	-	CASTFRQQGASRKLFF	TGTGCCAGCACCTTCCGCCAACAGGGTGCCTCCAGAAAACTGTTTTTT
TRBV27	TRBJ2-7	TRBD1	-	CASGLGQGETYEQYF	TGTGCCAGCGGCCTGGGGCAGGGGGAAACCTACGAGCAGTACTTC
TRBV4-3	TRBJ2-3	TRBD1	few	CASSQGDRVRDTQYF	TGCGCCAGCAGCCAGGGGGACAGGGTAAGGGATACGCAGTATTTT
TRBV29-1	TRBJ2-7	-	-	CSVAYEGSYEQYF	TGCAGCGTTGCATACGAGGGATCCTACGAGCAGTACTTC
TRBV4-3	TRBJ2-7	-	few	CASSQDHNSYEQYF	TGCGCCAGCAGCCAAGATCATAACTCCTACGAGCAGTACTTC
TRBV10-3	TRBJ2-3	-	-	CAISESNGIYTDTQYF	TGTGCCATCAGTGAGTCGAACGGGATTTACACAGATACGCAGTATTTT
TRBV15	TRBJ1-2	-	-	CATSRIGRDYAYTF	TGTGCCACCAGCAGAATAGGGAGGGACTATGCCTACACCTTC
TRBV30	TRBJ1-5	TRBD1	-	CAWGTGFSNQSQHF	TGTGCCTGGGGGACAGGGTTTAGCAATCAGTCCCAGCATTTT
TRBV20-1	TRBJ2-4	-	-	CSAPQNLAKNIQYF	TGCAGTGCACCTCAAAACCTAGCCAAAAACATTCAGTACTTC
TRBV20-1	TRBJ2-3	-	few	CSARGLASKDTQYF	TGCAGTGCTAGAGGTCTAGCCTCGAAGGATACGCAGTATTTT
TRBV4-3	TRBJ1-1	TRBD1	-	CASSQTGGAWNTEAFF	TGCGCCAGCAGCCAGACAGGGGGCGCGTGGAACACTGAAGCTTTCTTT
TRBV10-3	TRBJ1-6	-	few	CAISAAQGDNSPLHF	TGTGCCATCAGTGCTGCGCAGGGAGATAATTCACCCCTCCACTTT
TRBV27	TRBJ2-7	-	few	CASSLYGSAYEQYF	TGTGCCAGCAGTTTATACGGGAGCGCCTACGAGCAGTACTTC
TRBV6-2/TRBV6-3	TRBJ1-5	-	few	CASSYSKGKGNQPQHF	TGTGCCAGCAGTTACTCGAAGGGGAAAGGCAATCAGCCCCAGCATTTT
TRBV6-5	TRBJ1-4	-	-	CASSPLTSEKLFF	TGTGCCAGCAGTCCGTTAACTAGTGAAAAACTGTTTTTT
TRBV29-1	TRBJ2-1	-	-	CSVEEVSDEQFF	TGCAGCGTTGAAGAGGTAAGCGATGAGCAGTTCTTC
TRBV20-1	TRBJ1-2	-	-	CSAREIGGYGYTF	TGCAGTGCTAGAGAGATTGGAGGCTATGGCTACACCTTC
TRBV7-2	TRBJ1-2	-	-	CASITAPGNSGYTF	TGTGCCAGCATCACGGCCCCAGGGAACTCTGGCTACACCTTC